This TCR beta chain was sequenced during a study of regulatory T cells in long-lasting Graves disease. As for time point: newly diagnosed GD, antithyroid drugs for less than 3 months. RNA from PBMCs was the source of the TCR library. This CDR3 has 15 residues. The germline V gene has CDR1 KGHSH and CDR2 LQKENI. Trimming removed 2 bases from V and 5 bases from J, with 15 bases in between. This clonotype appeared many times. CDR3 regions were amplified by Arm-PCR using iRepertoire HTBI primers to build TCR beta libraries. MiXCR was run by TCRdb on the multiplex PCR reads, yielding one entry per CDR3 protein. The top ten clones hold approximately 11% of a sample with under 500,000 distinct CDR3 sequences, about a sixth of them seen once. The sample was also linked to a second study, of T cells in Graves' hyperthyroidism and ophthalmopathy. From that second work: The model made its ophthalmopathy prediction, and onset followed a median approximately 6 months later.

Sequences were derived from peripheral blood mononuclear cells (PBMCs), sampled at new diagnosis, from a patient treated with antithyroid drugs. V gene TRBV18 combines with J gene TRBJ1-2, with TRBD1 as a possible D gene (5 bases). The sequence derives from a woman aged 30 to 39 with Graves disease. The CDR3 coding sequence is TGTGCCAGCTCACCAGGGGGTCCCGCCACTTATGGCTACACCTTC. The encoded protein is CASSPGGPATYGYTF.